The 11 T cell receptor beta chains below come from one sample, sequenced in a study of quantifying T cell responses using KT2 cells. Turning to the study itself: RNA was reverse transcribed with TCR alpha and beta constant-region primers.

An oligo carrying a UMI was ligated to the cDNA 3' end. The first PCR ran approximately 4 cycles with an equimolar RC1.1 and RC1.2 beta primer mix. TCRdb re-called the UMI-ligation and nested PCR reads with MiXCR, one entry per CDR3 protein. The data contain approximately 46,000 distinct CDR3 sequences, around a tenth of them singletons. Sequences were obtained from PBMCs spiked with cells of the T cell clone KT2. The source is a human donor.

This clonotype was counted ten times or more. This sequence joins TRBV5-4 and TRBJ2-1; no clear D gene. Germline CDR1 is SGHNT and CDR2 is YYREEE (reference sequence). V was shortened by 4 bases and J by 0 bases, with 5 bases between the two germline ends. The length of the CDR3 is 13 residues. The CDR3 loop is CASSRDSYNEQFF. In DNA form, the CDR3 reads TGTGCCAGCAGCAGGGACTCCTACAATGAGCAGTTCTTC.

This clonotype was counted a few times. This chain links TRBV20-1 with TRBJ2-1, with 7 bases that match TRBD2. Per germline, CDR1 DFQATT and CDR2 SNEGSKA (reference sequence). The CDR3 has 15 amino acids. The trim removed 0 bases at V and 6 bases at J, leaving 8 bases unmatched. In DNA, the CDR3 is TGCAGTGCTAGAGAGATGGGGCGGGAGCTCAATGAGCAGTTCTTC. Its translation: CSAREMGRELNEQFF.

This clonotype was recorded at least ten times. CDR3 DNA sequence: TGCAGCGTTGTAGCGGGGCTCTCGGGTAATGAGCAGTTCTTC. Translating it yields CSVVAGLSGNEQFF. V gene TRBV29-1 combines with J gene TRBJ2-1; 8 nucleotides agree with TRBD2. Germline CDR1 SQVTM, CDR2 ANQGSEA. The CDR3 length is 14 residues. The junction had 9 bases not matched to a gene; V was cut back by 4 bases and J by 7 bases.

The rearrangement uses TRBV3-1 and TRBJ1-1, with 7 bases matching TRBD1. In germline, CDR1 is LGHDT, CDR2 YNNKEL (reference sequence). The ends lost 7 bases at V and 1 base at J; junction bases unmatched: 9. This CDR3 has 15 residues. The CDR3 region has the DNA TGTGCCAGCACCCCAATGGGACAGCCGAACACTGAAGCTTTCTTT. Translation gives CASTPMGQPNTEAFF.

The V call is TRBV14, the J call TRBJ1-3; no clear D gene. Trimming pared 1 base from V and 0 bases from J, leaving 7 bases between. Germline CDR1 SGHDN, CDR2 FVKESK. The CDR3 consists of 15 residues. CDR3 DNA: TGTGCCAGCAGCCAAGGCCGGAGCTCTGGAAACACCATATATTTT. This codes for CASSQGRSSGNTIYF.

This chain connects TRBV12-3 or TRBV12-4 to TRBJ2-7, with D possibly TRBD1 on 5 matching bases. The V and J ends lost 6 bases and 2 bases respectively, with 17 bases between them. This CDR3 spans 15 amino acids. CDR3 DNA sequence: TGTGCCAGCAGCCAACGGTCAGGGCCCACCTACGAGCAGTACTTC. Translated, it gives CASSQRSGPTYEQYF.

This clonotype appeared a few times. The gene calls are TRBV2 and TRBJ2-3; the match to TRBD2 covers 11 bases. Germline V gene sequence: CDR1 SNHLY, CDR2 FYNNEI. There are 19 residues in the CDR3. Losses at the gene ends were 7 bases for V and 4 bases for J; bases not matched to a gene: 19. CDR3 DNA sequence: TGTGCCAGCACCGACCCCAGAACTAGCGGGGGCTCCGAATCAGATACGCAGTATTTT. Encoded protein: CASTDPRTSGGSESDTQYF.

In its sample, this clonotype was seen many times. The CDR3 DNA follows: TGTGCCAGCAGTTACGCGGGAACCTTCACCCAGTACTTC. It specifies CASSYAGTFTQYF. The gene calls are TRBV6-2 or TRBV6-3 and TRBJ2-5, with D possibly being TRBD2 (6 bases). Germline CDR1 MNHEY, CDR2 SVGEGT. The V gene lost 2 bases and the J gene lost 8 bases, with 12 bases spanning the gap. The CDR3 covers 13 residues.

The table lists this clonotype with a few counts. CDR3 residues: CSVEAGVGEPQHF. The CDR3 nucleotides are TGCAGCGTTGAGGCGGGGGTCGGGGAGCCCCAGCATTTT. The rearrangement links TRBV29-1 to TRBJ1-5; maybe TRBD1 (5 bases). Looked up from germline, CDR1 is SQVTM and CDR2 is ANQGSEA. Trimming shortened V by 3 bases and J by 8 bases, and 14 bases separated the two germline ends. The CDR3 covers 13 residues.

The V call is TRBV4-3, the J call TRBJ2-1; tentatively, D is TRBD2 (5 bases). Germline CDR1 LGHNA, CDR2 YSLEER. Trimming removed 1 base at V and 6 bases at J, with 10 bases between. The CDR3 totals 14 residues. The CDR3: CASSQAREVNEQFF. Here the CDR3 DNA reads TGCGCCAGCAGCCAAGCTCGGGAAGTCAATGAGCAGTTCTTC.

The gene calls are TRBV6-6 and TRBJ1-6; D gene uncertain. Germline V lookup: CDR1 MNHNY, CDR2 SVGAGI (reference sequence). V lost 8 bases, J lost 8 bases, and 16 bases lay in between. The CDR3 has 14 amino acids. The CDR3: CASVAAGADSPLHF. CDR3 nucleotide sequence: TGTGCCAGCGTAGCTGCTGGAGCGGATTCACCCCTCCACTTT.